These 20 T cell receptor beta chains were sequenced from one sample in a study of blood T cells in healthy people across ages. Alongside a J-beta primer mix, a sample-barcoded 5' primer served in a second PCR lasting roughly 7 to 11 cycles. TCRdb recomputed calls from the 5' RACE reads with MiXCR, one row per CDR3 protein. The table has 850,000 or so distinct CDR3 sequences, under 30% seen once. The sequenced sample consisted of blood. The receptors shown here come from a woman of 80 years or more in good health.

V gene TRBV3-1 combines with J gene TRBJ1-1; no clear D gene. The germline V gene has CDR1 LGHDT and CDR2 YNNKEL (reference sequence). This CDR3 contains 11 residues. Trimming pared 2 bases from V and 6 bases from J, leaving 4 bases between. CDR3: CASSQKAEAFF. The CDR3 region has the DNA TGTGCCAGCAGCCAAAAAGCTGAAGCTTTCTTT. Full variable domain (outside the CDR3, taken from reference TRBV3-1 and TRBJ1-1): DTAVSQTPKYLVTQMGNDKSIKCEQNLGHDTMYWYKQDSKKFLKIMFSYNNKELIINETVPNRFSPKSPDKAHLNLHINSLELGDSAVYFCASSQKAEAFFGQGTRLTVV.

V gene TRBV19 combines with J gene TRBJ1-1, with D uncertain. From germline, CDR1 is LNHDA and CDR2 SQIVND (reference sequence). The germline V and J ends were trimmed by 4 bases and 5 bases, with 5 bases remaining between them. The CDR3 loop spans 11 amino acids. The CDR3 region is CASSKVTEAFF. DNA of the CDR3: TGTGCCAGTAGTAAAGTAACTGAAGCTTTCTTT.

This clonotype was seen repeatedly, ten times or more. The chain employs TRBV10-3 and TRBJ2-3; D is uncertain. With 2 bases removed from V and 2 bases from J, the gap between germline ends came to 8 bases. Germline lookup yields CDR1 ENHRY and CDR2 SYGVKD. This CDR3 spans 14 amino acids. For the CDR3, the DNA is TGTGCCATCAGTGAGCGGGCTACCACAGATACGCAGTATTTT. Translation: CAISERATTDTQYF.

The chain links TRBV7-2 to TRBJ1-2; D is possibly TRBD1 (6 bases). CDR1 is SGHTA and CDR2 is FQGNSA in the germline V gene. Deletions cut 8 bases from V and 6 bases from J, with 22 bases between. CDR3 length equals 15 residues. CDR3 amino acids: CASLALGGAYNGYTF. Written as DNA, the CDR3 is TGTGCCAGCTTAGCGCTGGGGGGCGCTTATAATGGCTACACCTTC.

Details on this clonotype: A much larger clone differs from this one at a single base, so this may be a read error. The V call is TRBV20-1, the J call TRBJ2-1; 8 nucleotides match TRBD2. The DNA end is a closer match to TRBJ2-7, so the J assignment may be wrong. Per germline, CDR1 DFQATT and CDR2 SNEGSKA (reference sequence). This CDR3 is built from 16 residues. Here the CDR3 DNA reads TGCAGTGCTAAAGGTAGCGGGGTGAGCTCCTACAATGAGCAGTACTTC. Translating gives CSAKGSGVSSYNEQYF.

This clonotype was counted many times. The CDR3 nucleotides read TGTGCCAGCAGTGAATACGGGGGCGCAGAGACCCAGTACTTC. Its translation: CASSEYGGAETQYF. The chain joins TRBV25-1 to TRBJ2-5; TRBD1 or TRBD2 may be the D gene (6 bases each). Deletions cut 0 bases from V and 4 bases from J, with 9 bases between. The germline gives CDR1 MGHDK, CDR2 SYGVNS. The CDR3 totals 14 residues.

There are a few counts of this clonotype. V and J are TRBV4-2 and TRBJ2-3, with 10 bases identical to TRBD2. V dropped 0 bases and J dropped 4; count of bases not matched to a gene: 4. The CDR3 consists of 16 residues. Germline CDR1 and CDR2: LGHNA and YNFKEQ. CDR3 sequence reads: CASSQDRSGGADTQYF. CDR3 DNA sequence: TGTGCCAGCAGCCAAGATAGAAGCGGGGGGGCAGATACGCAGTATTTT.

This chain joins TRBV7-9 and TRBJ2-7; 13 bases are a match to TRBD2. Trimming removed 5 bases from V and 2 bases from J; junction bases left unmatched: 6. The V gene's germline CDR1 is SEHNR and CDR2 FQNEAQ (reference sequence). This CDR3 is built from 16 residues. This chain's CDR3 is CASSVGLAGEPYEQYF. DNA for the CDR3: TGTGCCAGCAGCGTCGGACTAGCGGGAGAACCCTACGAGCAGTACTTC.

This clonotype was picked up many times. The V call is TRBV7-9, the J call TRBJ2-3, with 8 bases identical to TRBD1. The CDR3 has 16 residues. With 5 bases clipped from V and 7 bases from J, the junction kept 14 bases outside the gene matches. Germline loops: CDR1 SEHNR, CDR2 FQNEAQ (reference sequence). The CDR3 coding sequence is TGTGCCAGCAGCCCCGGGGGACAGGCAGGGGGAAATACGCAGTATTTT. This sequence encodes CASSPGGQAGGNTQYF.

Many counts were recorded for this clonotype. At one of its ends the junction is not consistent with the germline gene, which may arise from a read error. The V call is TRBV7-2, the J call TRBJ2-5; perhaps TRBD2 as D (7 bases). The CDR3 contains 15 residues. Germline V lookup: CDR1 SGHTA, CDR2 FQGNSA. This chain's CDR3 is CASTLGGAGGETQYF. CDR3 coding DNA: TGTGCCAGCACCTTAGGGGGGGCTGGGGGAGAGACCCAGTACTTC.

This clonotype appeared a few times. This may stem from a read error, because a much larger clone lies one nucleotide away. This sequence joins TRBV7-2 and TRBJ1-4; D gene unclear. This CDR3 is built from 15 residues. CDR1 is SGHTA, CDR2 FQGNSA, per germline. This CDR3 is CASSLVEARGEKRFF. In DNA, the CDR3 is TGTGCCAGCAGCTTAGTAGAGGCCCGTGGGGAAAAACGGTTTTTT.

This clonotype was seen a few times. The chain joins TRBV10-3 to TRBJ1-5, with a weak D call TRBD1 (5 bases). The V end lost 0 bases, the J end lost 3 bases, and 9 bases lay between the germline ends. Germline V gene lookup returns CDR1 ENHRY and CDR2 SYGVKD. The CDR3 contains 15 residues. In nucleotides, the CDR3 is TGTGCCATCAGTGAGTCAACAGGCGTCAATCAGCCCCAGCATTTT. Encoded protein: CAISESTGVNQPQHF.

The table lists this clonotype with a few counts. At one boundary the junction diverges from the germline segment, which might be a read error. The chain uses TRBV14 and TRBJ2-7; the D is unclear. This CDR3 spans 12 amino acids. Looked up from germline, CDR1 is SGHDN and CDR2 is FVKESK. Here the CDR3 reads CASSPFSCEQYF. As DNA, the CDR3 is TGTGCCAGCAGCCCGTTCTCCTGCGAGCAGTACTTC.

This chain connects TRBV11-3 to TRBJ2-4; perhaps TRBD2 as D (5 bases). Trimming pared 5 bases from V and 2 bases from J, leaving 13 bases between. Germline-derived CDR1 and CDR2 are SGHNT and YENEEA. This CDR3 is 15 amino acids long. The CDR3 loop is CASSRTGIPKNIQYF. The CDR3 bases are TGTGCCAGCAGCAGGACCGGGATCCCCAAAAACATTCAGTACTTC.

This clonotype was seen ten or more times. The V and J genes are TRBV28 and TRBJ2-7, with D possibly matching TRBD2 (7 bases). This CDR3 has 14 amino acids. Trimming left V 6 bases short and J 4 bases short, with 16 bases between. Germline loops: CDR1 MDHEN, CDR2 SYDVKM. CDR3 in DNA: TGTGCCAGCAGCATAGGGGGGGCGCGATACGAGCAGTACTTC. Translating it yields CASSIGGARYEQYF. The complete variable domain, with remaining parts taken from reference TRBV28 and TRBJ2-7, reads DVKVTQSSRYLVKRTGEKVFLECVQDMDHENMFWYRQDPGLGLRLIYFSYDVKMKEKGDIPEGYSVSREKKERFSLILESASTNQTSMYLCASSIGGARYEQYFGPGTRLTVT.

As to this clonotype: A much larger clone lies a single base off, so this may be a read error. This chain links TRBV29-1 with TRBJ2-1, with 10 bases identical to TRBD2. The CDR3 is made up of 15 amino acids. The ends lost 2 bases at V and 6 bases at J; junction bases unmatched: 7. Germline CDR1 and CDR2: SQVTM and ANQGSEA. This chain's CDR3 is CSVELLAGECNEQFF. CDR3 nucleotide sequence: TGCAGCGTTGAATTGCTAGCGGGGGAATGCAATGAGCAGTTCTTC.

The chain joins TRBV29-1 to TRBJ1-1; possibly TRBD1 for D (6 bases). Per germline, CDR1 SQVTM and CDR2 ANQGSEA. With 6 bases removed from V and 1 base from J, the gap between germline ends came to 12 bases. The CDR3 contains 13 residues. This CDR3 reads CSVKGTPNTEAFF. DNA for the CDR3: TGCAGCGTCAAGGGGACACCGAACACTGAAGCTTTCTTT.

J is TRBJ2-7 and V is TRBV12-3 or TRBV12-4, with D perhaps given as TRBD1 or TRBD2 (5 bases each). V was cut by 7 bases and J by 6 bases, with 19 bases left in between. CDR3 size: 14 residues. The CDR3 nucleotides read TGTGCCAGCACCCCGTTAGAGGGGAACAGCGAGCAGTACTTC. Its translation is CASTPLEGNSEQYF.

This clonotype turned up a few times. This may be a read error: a much more frequent sequence differs by one nucleotide. The chain recombines TRBV20-1 with TRBJ2-7; 8 bases fit TRBD2. The germline gives CDR1 DFQATT, CDR2 SNEGSKA (reference sequence). Germline trimming cut 3 bases from V and 3 bases from J; bases unmatched to any gene: 7. This CDR3 is built from 14 residues. The CDR3 nucleotides read TGCAGTGCTAGCCGGGGGGGTAGGGGCTACGAGCAGTACTTC. Protein sequence: CSASRGGRGYEQYF.

This clonotype was seen ten or more times. CDR3 bases: TGTGCCAGCAGTTTCGGGCCTCAGGGACGAGATCGGAGACTGTTTTTT. As protein: CASSFGPQGRDRRLFF. The rearrangement uses TRBV6-5 and TRBJ1-4, with a tentative D call TRBD1 (5 bases). Germline CDR1 is MNHEY and CDR2 is SVGAGI. V was trimmed by 4 bases and J by 13 bases, leaving 25 bases between them. The CDR3 has 16 residues.